This TCR beta chain was identified in a study of CD8 T cells in ankylosing spondylitis. The study's findings and limits: Significant enrichment of disease-linked clones was reported in matched ankylosing spondylitis synovial fluid. Disease-associated clones were CD8+ and fairly uncommon in peripheral blood. Some motif variants were previously reported in reactive arthritis synovial fluid and blood. Blood from ankylosing spondylitis patients appeared to carry a characteristic roughly 8-variant TCR beta motif.

MiXCR was run by TCRdb on the 5' RACE reads, yielding one entry per CDR3 protein. The sample includes over 200,000 distinct CDR3 sequences, about 18% of them seen just once. This clonotype turned up a few times. Its antigen is not known. This sequence originates from a male donor with ankylosing spondylitis. The sequenced sample was blood, either unsorted or a sorted T cell fraction (not recorded which).

The CDR3 region is CASSQPTGDGTDTQYF. Written as DNA, the CDR3 is TGTGCCAGCAGCCAGCCGACAGGGGACGGCACAGATACGCAGTATTTT. The gene calls are TRBV3-1 and TRBJ2-3, with 8 bases that match TRBD1. Germline CDR1 and CDR2: LGHDT and YNNKEL (reference sequence). This CDR3 is built from 16 residues. J lost 1 base, V lost 3 bases, and 6 bases had no gene match.